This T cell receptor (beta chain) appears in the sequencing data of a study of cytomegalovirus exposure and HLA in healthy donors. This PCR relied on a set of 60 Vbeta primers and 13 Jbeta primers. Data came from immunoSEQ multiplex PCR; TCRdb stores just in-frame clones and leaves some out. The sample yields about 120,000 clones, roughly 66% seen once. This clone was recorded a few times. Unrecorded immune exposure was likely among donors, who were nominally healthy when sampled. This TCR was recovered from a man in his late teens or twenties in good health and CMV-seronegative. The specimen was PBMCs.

The CDR3 spells CASSIGLAGDTGELFF. CDR3 DNA sequence: TGTGCCAGCAGCATCGGACTAGCGGGAGATACCGGGGAGCTGTTTTTT. The chain is built from TRBV7-7 and TRBJ2-2, with TRBD2 identical over 13 bases. Germline CDR1 is SSHAT and CDR2 is FNYEAQ (reference sequence). Losses at the gene ends were 5 bases for V and 5 bases for J; bases not matched to a gene: 5. The CDR3 is 16 residues long.